This is a list of T cell receptor beta chains from one sample in a study of CD8 T cells in ankylosing spondylitis. TCRdb re-called the 5' RACE reads with MiXCR, one entry per CDR3 protein. Of approximately 100,000 distinct CDR3 sequences in the sample, about 8.6% were seen once. Specimen: blood, either unsorted or a sorted T cell fraction (not recorded which). The receptors were sampled from a male donor with ankylosing spondylitis or in good health (not recorded which). Each CDR3 is given with its conserved first and last residue.

V: TRBV4-3
J: TRBJ2-3
CDR3: CASSQEVAGADTQYF

V: TRBV18
J: TRBJ2-3
CDR3: CASSPPSQFLSTDTQYF

V: TRBV20-1
J: TRBJ2-7
CDR3: CSASHRGVPYEQYF

V: TRBV7-2
J: TRBJ2-7
CDR3: CASSLALRVSGSSEQYF

V: TRBV12-3/TRBV12-4
J: TRBJ2-2
CDR3: CASTPGANTGELFF

V: TRBV9
J: TRBJ2-6
CDR3: CASSVSGTGLSGANVLTF

V: TRBV27
J: TRBJ1-2
CDR3: CASSQDRDYGYTF

V: TRBV5-1
J: TRBJ1-4
CDR3: CASSGAANEKLFF

V: TRBV12-3/TRBV12-4
J: TRBJ2-3
CDR3: CASSLLTGGETDTQYF

V: TRBV9
J: TRBJ2-1
CDR3: CASSAPSGLAVNEQFF

V: TRBV6-2/TRBV6-3
J: TRBJ2-7
CDR3: CASTDRPEEQYF

V: TRBV28
J: TRBJ2-3
CDR3: CASSLALAGVSTDTQYF

V: TRBV20-1
J: TRBJ2-7
CDR3: CSASPARLHSYEQYF

V: TRBV12-5
J: TRBJ2-3
CDR3: CASGSIIAAFTDTQYF

V: TRBV7-9
J: TRBJ1-5
CDR3: CASSLGGVPASNQPQHF

V: TRBV4-3
J: TRBJ1-6
CDR3: CASSQVRPPNSPLHF

V: TRBV29-1
J: TRBJ1-2
CDR3: CSVAGTGGDGYTF

V: TRBV5-1
J: TRBJ2-1
CDR3: CASSHLTTTSGKYNEQFF

V: TRBV7-2
J: TRBJ2-1
CDR3: CASSLVAGGPRGF

V: TRBV25-1
J: TRBJ2-1
CDR3: CASSLKGSRNEQFF

V: TRBV29-1
J: TRBJ2-2
CDR3: CSVVAGGTTGELFF

V: TRBV10-2
J: TRBJ2-4
CDR3: CASNSLAKNIQYF

V: TRBV4-1
J: TRBJ2-1
CDR3: CASSQERVAGTYNEQFF

V: TRBV5-1
J: TRBJ2-2
CDR3: CASSSSSGANTGELFF

V: TRBV6-2/TRBV6-3
J: TRBJ2-1
CDR3: CATILASSYNEQFF

V: TRBV7-8
J: TRBJ2-7
CDR3: CASSHFVGEQYF

V: TRBV12-3/TRBV12-4
J: TRBJ2-7
CDR3: CASSPTGRIYAQYF

V: TRBV20-1
J: TRBJ1-6
CDR3: CSATYPSSYNSPLHF

V: TRBV9
J: TRBJ2-3
CDR3: CASNVGTSSTDTQYF

V: TRBV7-6
J: TRBJ2-7
CDR3: CASSKGQKSYEQYF

V: TRBV29-1
J: TRBJ2-2
CDR3: CSVARQGNTGELFF

V: TRBV6-2/TRBV6-3
J: TRBJ1-2
CDR3: CASSYGTSYDYTF

V: TRBV29-1
J: TRBJ1-1
CDR3: CSVDGQGAEAFF

V: TRBV20-1
J: TRBJ2-7
CDR3: CSGTSGGFYEQYF

V: TRBV21-1
J: TRBJ2-1
CDR3: CASSKAGRGGYNEQFF

V: TRBV24-1
J: TRBJ2-3
CDR3: CATSERGAIDTQYF

V: TRBV29-1
J: TRBJ2-1
CDR3: CSGRARTPGREFF

V: TRBV4-3
J: TRBJ1-1
CDR3: CASSFSPGMNTEAFF

V: TRBV5-1
J: TRBJ1-5
CDR3: CARAGRVKRSNQPQHF

V: TRBV20-1
J: TRBJ2-1
CDR3: CSARPVAAGSYNEQFF

V: TRBV7-2
J: TRBJ2-1
CDR3: CASSLAGNWNEQFF

V: TRBV5-1
J: TRBJ2-3
CDR3: CASSLFFRLAETDTQYF

V: TRBV7-2
J: TRBJ2-3
CDR3: CASSWRADTQYF

V: TRBV9
J: TRBJ1-1
CDR3: CASSVGGHTEAFF

V: TRBV4-3
J: TRBJ2-1
CDR3: CASSRRGPRGGVSYNEQFF